The text below deals with one TCR beta chain. Its antigen is undetermined. The sample belongs to a study of response to subunit inactivated influenza vaccine. The study's findings and limits: There was a suggestion from the authors that each seasonal influenza vaccination recruits few new T cells.

This CDR3 has 12 amino acids. The V gene lost 4 bases and the J gene lost 8 bases, with 12 bases spanning the gap. Germline loops: CDR1 SGDLS, CDR2 YYNGEE. In TCRdb, the RT-PCR reads were re-called with MiXCR into one record per CDR3 protein. The sample yields about 520,000 distinct CDR3 sequences, roughly 9.7% seen once. The source material was PBMCs from blood, sampled 40 to 50 days after vaccination. The chain joins TRBV9 to TRBJ1-2; possible D gene TRBD1, 5 bases. The receptor was isolated from a man aged 45 to 65 who received an inactivated influenza vaccine. The CDR3 DNA reads TGTGCCAGCAGCCCACGGGACGGCGGCTACACCTTC. It encodes CASSPRDGGYTF.